In this sample, the clone carrying this T cell receptor beta chain turned up many times. MiXCR was run by TCRdb on the 5' RACE reads, yielding one entry per CDR3 protein. This sample has approximately 670,000 distinct CDR3 sequences; around 6.1% occur once, and the top ten carry roughly 1.8%. This entry comes from a study of identical twins. Donors were all healthy Caucasians. The sequencing input was naive T cells sorted from blood. The source is a young man in good health.

For the CDR3, the DNA is TGTGCCATCAGGCCATCCAGGGGCAACGACAATGAGCAGTTCTTC. It is translated as CAIRPSRGNDNEQFF. The chain combines TRBV10-3 with TRBJ2-1, with a tentative D call TRBD1 (6 bases). The CDR3 spans 15 residues. The ends were cut back, 6 bases at V and 5 bases at J, with 17 bases in the middle. From germline, CDR1 is ENHRY and CDR2 SYGVKD.